These 9 T cell receptor beta chains share one sample of origin, sequenced in a study of T cell repertoires in cytomegalovirus infection. These receptors have no identified antigens. TCRdb fed the reads into MiXCR, producing one record per CDR3 protein. The data hold about 830,000 distinct CDR3 sequences, with approximately 30% observed a single time. Sequenced here: cultured CD8+ T cells from PBMCs, sampled from culture after CMV antigen stimulation. All receptors derive from a human donor in good health (CMV status not recorded). Some clones in this sample may be carry-over from other donors' samples.

This clonotype was seen only a few times. The V gene is TRBV12-3 or TRBV12-4, the J gene TRBJ2-5, with D possibly being TRBD1 (6 bases). The V and J ends lost 5 bases and 5 bases respectively, with 15 bases between them. The CDR3 length is 14 residues. In DNA, the CDR3 is TGTGCCAGCAGTCCCCCAGGGGTGGGGGAGACCCAGTACTTC. Its translation: CASSPPGVGETQYF.

This clonotype was recorded at least ten times. The chain has TRBV5-4 and TRBJ1-4; D ambiguous. Trimming took off 2 bases at V and 3 bases at J, with 14 bases between the two ends. The CDR3 spans 16 residues. CDR1 is SGHNT, CDR2 YYREEE, per germline (reference sequence). The CDR3 protein is CASSFGNAVANEKLFF. The CDR3 region has the DNA TGTGCCAGCAGCTTCGGGAACGCAGTAGCTAATGAAAAACTGTTTTTT.

V and J are TRBV19 and TRBJ1-1, with D unresolved. CDR1 and CDR2 from the germline V gene are LNHDA and SQIVND (reference sequence). The CDR3 extends over 14 amino acids. Between the trimmed V and J ends, which lost 1 base and 4 bases, there was a span of 10 bases. CDR3 region: CASSIGGLITEAFF. Here the CDR3 DNA reads TGTGCCAGTAGTATAGGAGGGCTTATCACTGAAGCTTTCTTT.

The chain carries TRBV2 and TRBJ2-3; D may be TRBD2 (5 bases). Trimming removed 8 bases at V and 2 bases at J, with 11 bases between. Germline assignment: CDR1 SNHLY and CDR2 FYNNEI. The CDR3 is made up of 13 amino acids. This CDR3 is CASPGFTTDTQYF. The CDR3 nucleotides are TGTGCCAGCCCGGGATTTACCACAGATACGCAGTATTTT.

The DNA for the CDR3 is TGTGCCAGCAGCTTAGGCAGGGCGCAGGGTGGCTACACCTTC. Its translation: CASSLGRAQGGYTF. The gene calls are TRBV7-9 and TRBJ1-2, with D possibly matching TRBD1 (5 bases). V was shortened by 1 base and J by 7 bases, with 13 bases between the two germline ends. This CDR3 region has 14 residues. Germline V gene data show CDR1 as SEHNR and CDR2 as FQNEAQ (reference sequence).

Of note for this clonotype: A read error may account for a junction end that differs from germline. The gene calls are TRBV5-6 and TRBJ2-1; the match to TRBD1 covers 9 bases. Germline CDR1 SGHDT, CDR2 YYEEEE. The CDR3 runs to 14 residues. CDR3: CVSSRTGENNEQFF. For the CDR3, the DNA is TGTGTCAGCAGCCGGACAGGGGAAAACAATGAGCAGTTCTTC.

The chain uses TRBV6-6 and TRBJ2-5; TRBD2 agrees at 11 bases. The length of the CDR3 is 15 residues. Germline V gene lookup returns CDR1 MNHNY and CDR2 SVGAGI (reference sequence). V was pared by 3 bases and J by 5 bases, with 5 bases of the junction left unmatched. The CDR3 DNA sequence: TGTGCCAGCAGTTATAGCGGGGGGGCAAAGGAGACCCAGTACTTC. This encodes CASSYSGGAKETQYF.

This sequence joins TRBV5-1 and TRBJ2-2; D gene unclear. The ends were cut back, 0 bases at V and 2 bases at J, with 8 bases in the middle. CDR3 length: 15 amino acids. In germline, CDR1 is SGHRS, CDR2 YFSETQ. The CDR3 loop reads CASSLARINTGELFF. The CDR3 DNA reads as TGCGCCAGCAGCTTGGCCCGGATAAACACCGGGGAGCTGTTTTTT.

This clonotype has a handful of counts. The V and J genes are TRBV7-9 and TRBJ1-1; D possibly corresponds to TRBD1 (5 bases). With 3 bases removed from V and 5 bases from J, the gap between germline ends came to 13 bases. Germline assignment: CDR1 SEHNR and CDR2 FQNEAQ (reference sequence). CDR3 length: 14 residues. CDR3 protein: CASSFKRGGTEAFF. CDR3 coding DNA: TGTGCCAGCAGCTTTAAGAGGGGTGGGACTGAAGCTTTCTTT. The full variable domain, rest sourced from reference TRBV7-9 and TRBJ1-1, is DTGVSQNPRHKITKRGQNVTFRCDPISEHNRLYWYRQTLGQGPEFLTYFQNEAQLEKSRLLSDRFSAERPKGSFSTLEIQRTEQGDSAMYLCASSFKRGGTEAFFGQGTRLTVV.